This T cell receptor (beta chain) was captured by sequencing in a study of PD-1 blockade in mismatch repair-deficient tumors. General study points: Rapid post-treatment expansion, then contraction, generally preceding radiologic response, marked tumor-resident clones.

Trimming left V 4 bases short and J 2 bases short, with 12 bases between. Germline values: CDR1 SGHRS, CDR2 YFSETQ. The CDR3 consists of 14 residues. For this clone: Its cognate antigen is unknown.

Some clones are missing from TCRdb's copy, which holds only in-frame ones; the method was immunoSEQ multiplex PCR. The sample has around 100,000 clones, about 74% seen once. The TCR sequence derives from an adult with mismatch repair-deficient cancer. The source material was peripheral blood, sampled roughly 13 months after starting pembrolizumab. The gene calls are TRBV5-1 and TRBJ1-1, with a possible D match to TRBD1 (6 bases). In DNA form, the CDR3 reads TGCGCCAGCAGCCCAACGACAGGAAACACTGAAGCTTTCTTT. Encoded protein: CASSPTTGNTEAFF.